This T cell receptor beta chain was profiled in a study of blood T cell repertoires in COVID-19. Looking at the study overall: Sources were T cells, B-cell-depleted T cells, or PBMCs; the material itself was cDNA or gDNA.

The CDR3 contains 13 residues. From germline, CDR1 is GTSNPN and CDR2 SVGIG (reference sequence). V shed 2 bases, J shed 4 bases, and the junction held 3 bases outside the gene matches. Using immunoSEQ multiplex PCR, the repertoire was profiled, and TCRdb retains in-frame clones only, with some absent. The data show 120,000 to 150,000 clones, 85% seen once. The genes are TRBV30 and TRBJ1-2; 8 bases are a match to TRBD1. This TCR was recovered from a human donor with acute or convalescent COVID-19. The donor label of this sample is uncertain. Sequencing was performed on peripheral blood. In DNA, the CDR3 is TGTGCCTGGAGTCGACAGGGGTTCTATGGCTACACCTTC. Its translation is CAWSRQGFYGYTF.